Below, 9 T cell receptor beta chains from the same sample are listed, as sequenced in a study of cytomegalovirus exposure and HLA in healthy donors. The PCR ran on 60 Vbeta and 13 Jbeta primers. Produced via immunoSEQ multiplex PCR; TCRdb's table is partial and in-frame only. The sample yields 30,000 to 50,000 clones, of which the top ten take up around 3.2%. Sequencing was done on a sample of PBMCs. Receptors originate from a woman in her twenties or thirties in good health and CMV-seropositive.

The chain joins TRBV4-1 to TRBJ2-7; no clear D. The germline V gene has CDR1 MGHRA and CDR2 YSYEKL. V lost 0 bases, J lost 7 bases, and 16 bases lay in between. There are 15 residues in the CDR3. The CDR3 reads CASSQEASRVLEQYF. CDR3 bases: TGCGCCAGCAGCCAAGAGGCGTCCCGGGTCCTTGAGCAGTACTTC.

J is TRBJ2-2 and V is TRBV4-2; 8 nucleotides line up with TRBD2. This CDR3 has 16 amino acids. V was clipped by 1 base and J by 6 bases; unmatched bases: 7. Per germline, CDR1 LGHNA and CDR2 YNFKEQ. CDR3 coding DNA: TGTGCCAGCAGCCAAGGTTTTAGCGGGGTTTCCGGGGAGCTGTTTTTT. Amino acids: CASSQGFSGVSGELFF.

The CDR3 nucleotides are TGTGCCAGCAGCTTAGCGGAGGGGAGGAGAGAAAAACTGTTTTTT. Amino acid sequence: CASSLAEGRREKLFF. The chain links TRBV7-9 to TRBJ1-4; possibly TRBD1 for D (5 bases). Germline V gene lookup returns CDR1 SEHNR and CDR2 FQNEAQ (reference sequence). CDR3 length: 15 residues. Between the trimmed V and J ends, which lost 0 bases and 8 bases, there was a span of 13 bases.

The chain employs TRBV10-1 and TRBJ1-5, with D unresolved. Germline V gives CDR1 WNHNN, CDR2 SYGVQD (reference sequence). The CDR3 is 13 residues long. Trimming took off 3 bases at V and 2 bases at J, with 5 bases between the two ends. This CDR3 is CASSDTGNQPQHF. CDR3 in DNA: TGCGCCAGCAGTGACACAGGCAATCAGCCCCAGCATTTT.

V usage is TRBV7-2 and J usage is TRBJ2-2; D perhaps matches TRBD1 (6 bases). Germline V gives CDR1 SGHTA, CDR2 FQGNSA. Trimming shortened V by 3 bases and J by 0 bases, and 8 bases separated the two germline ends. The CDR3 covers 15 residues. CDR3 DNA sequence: TGTGCCAGCAGCTTTGGGGGCTCGAACACCGGGGAGCTGTTTTTT. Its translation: CASSFGGSNTGELFF. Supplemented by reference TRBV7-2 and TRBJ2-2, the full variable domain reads GAGVSQSPSNKVTEKGKDVELRCDPISGHTALYWYRQSLGQGLEFLIYFQGNSAPDKSGLPSDRFSAERTGGSVSTLTIQRTQQEDSAVYLCASSFGGSNTGELFFGEGSRLTVL.

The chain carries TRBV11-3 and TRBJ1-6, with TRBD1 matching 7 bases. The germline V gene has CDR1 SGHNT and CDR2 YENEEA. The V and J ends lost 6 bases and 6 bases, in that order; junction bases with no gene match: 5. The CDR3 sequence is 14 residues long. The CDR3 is CASSQQGSNSPLHF. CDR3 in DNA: TGTGCCAGCAGTCAACAGGGGTCTAATTCACCCCTCCACTTT.

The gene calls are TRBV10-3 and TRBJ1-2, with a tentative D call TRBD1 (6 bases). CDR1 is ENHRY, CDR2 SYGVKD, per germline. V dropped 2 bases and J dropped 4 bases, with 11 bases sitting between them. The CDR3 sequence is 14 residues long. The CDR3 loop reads CAISEGGAGYGYTF. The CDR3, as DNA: TGTGCCATCAGTGAGGGGGGCGCGGGCTATGGCTACACCTTC.

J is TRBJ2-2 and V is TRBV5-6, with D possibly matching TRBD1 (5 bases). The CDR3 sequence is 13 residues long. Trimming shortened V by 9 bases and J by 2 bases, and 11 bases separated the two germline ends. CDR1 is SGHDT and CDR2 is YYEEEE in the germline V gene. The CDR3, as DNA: TGTGCCACCGGGCAGGGCAACACCGGGGAGCTGTTTTTT. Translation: CATGQGNTGELFF. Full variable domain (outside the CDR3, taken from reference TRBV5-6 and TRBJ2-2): DAGVTQSPTHLIKTRGQQVTLRCSPKSGHDTVSWYQQALGQGPQFIFQYYEEEERQRGNFPDRFSGHQFPNYSSELNVNALLLGDSALYLCATGQGNTGELFFGEGSRLTVL.

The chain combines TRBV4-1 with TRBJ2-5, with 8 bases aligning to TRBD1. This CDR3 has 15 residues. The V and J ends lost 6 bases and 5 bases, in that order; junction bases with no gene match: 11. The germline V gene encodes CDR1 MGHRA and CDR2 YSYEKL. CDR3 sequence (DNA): TGCGCCAGCAGAGAGGACAGGGAGTTATATGAGACCCAGTACTTC. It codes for CASREDRELYETQYF.